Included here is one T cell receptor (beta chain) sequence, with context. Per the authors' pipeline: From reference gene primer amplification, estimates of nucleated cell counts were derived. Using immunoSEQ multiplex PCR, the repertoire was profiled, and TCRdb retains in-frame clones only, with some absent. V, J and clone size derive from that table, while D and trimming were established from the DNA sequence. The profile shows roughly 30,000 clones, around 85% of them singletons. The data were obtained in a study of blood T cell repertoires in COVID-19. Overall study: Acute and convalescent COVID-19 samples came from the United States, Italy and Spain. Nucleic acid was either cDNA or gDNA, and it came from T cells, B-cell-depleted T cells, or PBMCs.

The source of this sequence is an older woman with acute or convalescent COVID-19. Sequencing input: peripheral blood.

DNA of the CDR3: TGCAGCGCCCAAGCGGGACAACTGGGTGAGCAGTACTTC. The encoded protein is CSAQAGQLGEQYF. The chain is built from TRBV29-1 and TRBJ2-7; tentatively, D is TRBD2 (7 bases). V was trimmed by 7 bases and J by 7 bases, leaving 20 bases between them. The CDR3 length is 13 residues. CDR1 is SQVTM and CDR2 is ANQGSEA in the germline V gene.